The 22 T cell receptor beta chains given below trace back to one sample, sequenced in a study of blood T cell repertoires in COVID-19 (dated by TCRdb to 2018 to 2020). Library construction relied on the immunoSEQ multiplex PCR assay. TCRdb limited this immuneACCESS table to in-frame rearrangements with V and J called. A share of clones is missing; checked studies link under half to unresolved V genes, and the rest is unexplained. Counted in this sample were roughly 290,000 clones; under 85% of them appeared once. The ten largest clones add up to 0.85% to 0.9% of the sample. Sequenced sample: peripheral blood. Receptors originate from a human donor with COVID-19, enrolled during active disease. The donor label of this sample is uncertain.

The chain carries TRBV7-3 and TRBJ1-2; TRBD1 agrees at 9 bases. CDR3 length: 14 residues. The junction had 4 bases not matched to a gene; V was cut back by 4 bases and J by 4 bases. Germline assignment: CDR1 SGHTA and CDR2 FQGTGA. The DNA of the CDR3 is TGTGCCAGCAGCTCCCGGGACAGGGCCTATGGCTACACCTTC. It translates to CASSSRDRAYGYTF.

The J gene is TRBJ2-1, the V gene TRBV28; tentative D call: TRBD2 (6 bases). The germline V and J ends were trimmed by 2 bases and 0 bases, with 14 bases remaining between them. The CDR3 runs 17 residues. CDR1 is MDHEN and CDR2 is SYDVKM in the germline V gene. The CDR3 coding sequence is TGTGCCAGCAGTTTAACCCTAGCGCTTGGCTCCTACAATGAGCAGTTCTTC. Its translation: CASSLTLALGSYNEQFF.

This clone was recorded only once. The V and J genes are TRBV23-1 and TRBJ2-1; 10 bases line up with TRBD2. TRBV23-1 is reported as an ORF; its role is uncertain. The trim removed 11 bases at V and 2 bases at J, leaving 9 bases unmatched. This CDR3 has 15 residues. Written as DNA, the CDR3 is TGCGCCGGCTCCCTAGCGGGAGCAACCTACAATGAGCAGTTCTTC. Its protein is CAGSLAGATYNEQFF.

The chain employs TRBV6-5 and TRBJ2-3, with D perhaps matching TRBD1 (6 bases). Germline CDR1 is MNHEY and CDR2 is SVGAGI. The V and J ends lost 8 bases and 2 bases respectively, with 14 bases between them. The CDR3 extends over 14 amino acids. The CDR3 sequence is CASGGPRDTDTQYF. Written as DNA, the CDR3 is TGTGCCAGCGGGGGCCCGAGAGACACAGATACGCAGTATTTT.

The CDR3 coding sequence is TGCGCCAGCAGCCAATCCAACTTCGGACTGTACACCGGGGAGCTGTTTTTT. It translates to CASSQSNFGLYTGELFF. V is TRBV4-1 and J is TRBJ2-2; D may be TRBD2 (5 bases). V was trimmed by 2 bases and J by 3 bases, leaving 16 bases between them. The CDR3 covers 17 residues. Germline CDR1 MGHRA, CDR2 YSYEKL.

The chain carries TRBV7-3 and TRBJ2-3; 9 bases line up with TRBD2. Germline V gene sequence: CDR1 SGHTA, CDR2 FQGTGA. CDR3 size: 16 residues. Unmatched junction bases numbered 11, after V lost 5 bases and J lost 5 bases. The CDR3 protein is CASSPEGGRGRDTQYF. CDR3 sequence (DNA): TGTGCCAGCAGCCCCGAGGGCGGGAGGGGGAGAGATACGCAGTATTTT.

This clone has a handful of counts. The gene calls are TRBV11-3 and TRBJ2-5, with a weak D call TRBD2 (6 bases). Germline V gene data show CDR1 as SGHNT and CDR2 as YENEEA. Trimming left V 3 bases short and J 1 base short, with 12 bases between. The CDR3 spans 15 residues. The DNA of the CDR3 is TGTGCCAGCAGCTTTGGCGGGACCTCCCAAGAGACCCAGTACTTC. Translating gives CASSFGGTSQETQYF.

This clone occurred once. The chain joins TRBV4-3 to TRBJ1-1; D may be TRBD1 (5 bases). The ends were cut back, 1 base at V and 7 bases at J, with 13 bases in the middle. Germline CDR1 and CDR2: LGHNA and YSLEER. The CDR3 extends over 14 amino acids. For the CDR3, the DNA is TGCGCCAGCAGCCAAGGGTGGAGACAGAGTGAAGCTTTCTTT. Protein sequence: CASSQGWRQSEAFF.

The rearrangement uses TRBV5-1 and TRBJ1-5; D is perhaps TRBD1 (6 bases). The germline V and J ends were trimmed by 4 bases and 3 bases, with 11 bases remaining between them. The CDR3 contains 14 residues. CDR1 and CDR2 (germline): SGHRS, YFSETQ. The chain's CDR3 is CASSPQGSNQPQHF. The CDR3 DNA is TGCGCCAGCAGCCCACAGGGTTCCAATCAGCCCCAGCATTTT. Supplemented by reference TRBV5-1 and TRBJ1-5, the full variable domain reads KAGVTQTPRYLIKTRGQQVTLSCSPISGHRSVSWYQQTPGQGLQFLFEYFSETQRNKGNFPGRFSGRQFSNSRSEMNVSTLELGDSALYLCASSPQGSNQPQHFGDGTRLSIL.

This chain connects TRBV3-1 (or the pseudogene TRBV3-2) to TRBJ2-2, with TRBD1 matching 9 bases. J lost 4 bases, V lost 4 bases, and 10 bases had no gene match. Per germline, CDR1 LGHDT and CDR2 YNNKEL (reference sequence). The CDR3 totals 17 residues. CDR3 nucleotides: TGTGCCAGCAGCCGGACAGGGGTTAGAGGGGTCACCGGGGAGCTGTTTTTT. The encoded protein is CASSRTGVRGVTGELFF.

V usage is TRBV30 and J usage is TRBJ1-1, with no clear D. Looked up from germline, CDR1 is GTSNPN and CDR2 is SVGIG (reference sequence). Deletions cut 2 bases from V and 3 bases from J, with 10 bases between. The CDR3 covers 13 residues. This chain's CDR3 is CAWSSRQDTEAFF. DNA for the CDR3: TGTGCCTGGAGTTCCCGCCAGGACACTGAAGCTTTCTTT. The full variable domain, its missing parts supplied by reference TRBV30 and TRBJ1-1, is SQTIHQWPATLVQPVGSPLSLECTVEGTSNPNLYWYRQAAGRGLQLLFYSVGIGQISSEVPQNLSASRPQDRQFILSSKKLLLSDSGFYLCAWSSRQDTEAFFGQGTRLTVV.

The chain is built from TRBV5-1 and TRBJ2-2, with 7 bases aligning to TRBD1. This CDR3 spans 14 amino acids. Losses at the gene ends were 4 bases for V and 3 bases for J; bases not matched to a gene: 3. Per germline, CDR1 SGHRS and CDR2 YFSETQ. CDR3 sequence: CASSPGQYTGELFF. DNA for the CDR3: TGCGCCAGCAGCCCGGGACAGTACACCGGGGAGCTGTTTTTT.

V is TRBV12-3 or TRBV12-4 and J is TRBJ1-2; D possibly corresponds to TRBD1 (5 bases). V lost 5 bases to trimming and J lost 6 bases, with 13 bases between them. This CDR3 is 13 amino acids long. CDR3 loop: CASSPTERHGYTF. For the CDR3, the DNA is TGTGCCAGCAGTCCGACAGAGAGGCATGGCTACACCTTC.

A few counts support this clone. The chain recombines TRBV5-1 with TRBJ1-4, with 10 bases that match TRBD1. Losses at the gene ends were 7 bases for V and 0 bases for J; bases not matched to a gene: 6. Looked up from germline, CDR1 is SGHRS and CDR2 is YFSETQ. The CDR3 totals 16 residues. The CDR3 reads CASRRDRGATNEKLFF. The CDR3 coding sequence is TGCGCCAGCCGCCGGGACAGGGGTGCAACTAATGAAAAACTGTTTTTT.

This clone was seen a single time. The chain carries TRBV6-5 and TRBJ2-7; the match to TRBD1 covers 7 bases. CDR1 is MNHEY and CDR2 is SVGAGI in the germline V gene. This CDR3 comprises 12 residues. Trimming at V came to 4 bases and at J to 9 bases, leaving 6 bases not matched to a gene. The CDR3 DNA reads TGTGCCAGCAGTTTCACAGGGGATGTGCAGTACTTC. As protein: CASSFTGDVQYF.

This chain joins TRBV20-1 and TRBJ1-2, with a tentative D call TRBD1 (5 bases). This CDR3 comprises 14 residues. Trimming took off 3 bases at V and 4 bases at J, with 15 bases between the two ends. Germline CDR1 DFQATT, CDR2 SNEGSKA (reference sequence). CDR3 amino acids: CSASGAGQTYGYTF. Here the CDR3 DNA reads TGCAGTGCTAGTGGGGCGGGCCAGACCTATGGCTACACCTTC.

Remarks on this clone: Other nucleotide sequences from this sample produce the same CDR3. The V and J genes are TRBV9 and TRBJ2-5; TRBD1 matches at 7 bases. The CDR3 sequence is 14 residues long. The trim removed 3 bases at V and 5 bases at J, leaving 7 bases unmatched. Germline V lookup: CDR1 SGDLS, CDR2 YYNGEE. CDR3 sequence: CASSARQGAETQYF. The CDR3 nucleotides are TGTGCCAGCAGCGCCAGACAGGGCGCGGAGACCCAGTACTTC.

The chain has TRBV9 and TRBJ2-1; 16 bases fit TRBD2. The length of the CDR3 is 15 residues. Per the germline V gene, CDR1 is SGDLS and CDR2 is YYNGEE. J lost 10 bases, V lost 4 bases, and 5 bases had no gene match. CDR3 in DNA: TGTGCCAGCAGCCTGAGGGGACTAGCGGGAGGGGAGCAGTTCTTC. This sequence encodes CASSLRGLAGGEQFF. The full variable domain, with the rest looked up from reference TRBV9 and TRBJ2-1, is DSGVTQTPKHLITATGQRVTLRCSPRSGDLSVYWYQQSLDQGLQFLIQYYNGEERAKGNILERFSAQQFPDLHSELNLSSLELGDSALYFCASSLRGLAGGEQFFGPGTRLTVL.

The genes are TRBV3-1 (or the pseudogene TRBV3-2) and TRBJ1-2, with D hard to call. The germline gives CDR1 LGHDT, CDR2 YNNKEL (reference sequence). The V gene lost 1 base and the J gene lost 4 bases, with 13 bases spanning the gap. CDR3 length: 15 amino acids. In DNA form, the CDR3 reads TGTGCCAGCAGCCAAGCCTCTACTCCCCTCTATGGCTACACCTTC. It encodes CASSQASTPLYGYTF.

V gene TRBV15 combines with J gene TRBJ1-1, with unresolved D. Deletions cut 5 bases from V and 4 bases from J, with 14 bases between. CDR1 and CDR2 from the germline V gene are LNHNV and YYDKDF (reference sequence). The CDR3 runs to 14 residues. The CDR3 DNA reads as TGTGCCACCAGCCCCCGGCGTTCGGGCACTGAAGCTTTCTTT. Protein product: CATSPRRSGTEAFF.

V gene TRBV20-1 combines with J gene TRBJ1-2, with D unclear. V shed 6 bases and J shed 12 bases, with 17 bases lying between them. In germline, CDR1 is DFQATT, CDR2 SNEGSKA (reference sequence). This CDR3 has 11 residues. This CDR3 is CSAAGVGPHTF. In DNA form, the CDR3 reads TGCAGTGCCGCCGGGGTGGGTCCCCACACCTTC.

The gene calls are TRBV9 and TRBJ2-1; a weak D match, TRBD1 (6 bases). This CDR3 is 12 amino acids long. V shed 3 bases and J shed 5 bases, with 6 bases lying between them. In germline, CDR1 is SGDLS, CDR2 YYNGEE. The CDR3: CASSGQDNEQFF. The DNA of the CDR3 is TGTGCCAGCAGCGGACAGGACAATGAGCAGTTCTTC.